The 10 T cell receptor beta chains given below trace back to one sample, sequenced in a study of Ad26.COV2.S vaccination and SARS-CoV-2 variants. As for treatment: around 19 received Ad26.COV2.S at low or high dose, single or two shots; roughly five received placebo; per-sample allocation not given. Day 63 after the first vaccine or placebo injection was the time point for sampling. Profiled with immunoSEQ multiplex PCR; TCRdb holds only in-frame clones, not every one. The sample contains under 550,000 clones, more than 75% of which appear only once. The starting material was peripheral blood, obtained in a trial of Ad26.COV2.S vaccine versus placebo. Source of these receptors: a person aged 18-65 years who received the Ad26.COV2.S COVID-19 vaccine or a placebo.

The genes are TRBV28 and TRBJ1-3; no firm D call. The V end was cut by 7 bases, the J end by 1 base, with 14 bases between. The length of the CDR3 is 15 residues. Per the germline V gene, CDR1 is MDHEN and CDR2 is SYDVKM. CDR3 protein: CASTPLRWSGNTIYF. The CDR3 bases are TGTGCCAGCACCCCCTTGAGGTGGTCTGGAAACACCATATATTTT.

This sequence joins TRBV19 and TRBJ1-2; D unresolved. Trimming shortened V by 6 bases and J by 5 bases, and 19 bases separated the two germline ends. The V gene's germline CDR1 is LNHDA and CDR2 SQIVND (reference sequence). The CDR3 spans 15 residues. CDR3 loop: CASRLDTVAWYGYTF. In nucleotides, the CDR3 is TGTGCCAGTAGATTGGATACGGTAGCTTGGTATGGCTACACCTTC.

Notes on this clone: This sample includes further DNA sequences coding for the same CDR3. The chain has TRBV9 and TRBJ2-5; maybe TRBD2 (6 bases). This CDR3 is built from 16 residues. Germline V gene data show CDR1 as SGDLS and CDR2 as YYNGEE. Deletions cut 2 bases from V and 2 bases from J, with 16 bases between. This CDR3 is CASSVGPSGGQETQYF. The CDR3, as DNA: TGTGCCAGCAGCGTCGGTCCCTCTGGGGGGCAAGAGACCCAGTACTTC.

The rearrangement links TRBV15 to TRBJ1-5; D is possibly TRBD1 (5 bases). This CDR3 is 14 amino acids long. Germline lookup yields CDR1 LNHNV and CDR2 YYDKDF (reference sequence). Deletions cut 2 bases from V and 7 bases from J, with 12 bases between. CDR3 in amino acids: CATSRSGGTQPQHF. CDR3 coding DNA: TGTGCCACCAGCAGATCGGGGGGTACGCAGCCCCAGCATTTT.

The chain joins TRBV7-2 to TRBJ1-1; D gene ambiguous. CDR1 is SGHTA and CDR2 is FQGNSA in the germline V gene. V lost 5 bases and J lost 7, with 20 bases in between. This CDR3 is 15 amino acids long. The CDR3: CASSPRPDWRNEAFF. The CDR3 nucleotides read TGTGCCAGCAGCCCCAGACCCGACTGGCGGAATGAAGCTTTCTTT.

The chain joins TRBV30 to TRBJ1-5; D ambiguous. The CDR3 loop spans 13 amino acids. CDR1 is GTSNPN, CDR2 SVGIG, per germline (reference sequence). Trimming took off 2 bases at V and 4 bases at J, with 9 bases between the two ends. CDR3 sequence: CAWSRQRNQPQHF. In DNA form, the CDR3 reads TGTGCCTGGAGTCGCCAGCGGAATCAGCCCCAGCATTTT.

The J gene is TRBJ1-1, the V gene TRBV11-2; tentatively, D is TRBD1 (5 bases). The CDR3 extends over 14 amino acids. The germline V and J ends were trimmed by 1 base and 10 bases, with 16 bases remaining between them. Germline V lookup: CDR1 SGHAT, CDR2 FQNNGV. The CDR3 DNA is TGTGCCAGCAGCTTAGTTGAAGGTGCGGGGACAGCTTTCTTT. Amino acids: CASSLVEGAGTAFF.

The genes are TRBV30 and TRBJ2-5, with 8 bases that match TRBD1. CDR1 and CDR2 (germline): GTSNPN, SVGIG (reference sequence). CDR3 length: 13 amino acids. J was trimmed by 7 bases and V by 0 bases; bases with no gene match: 4. The CDR3 bases are TGTGCCTGGAGTGTTACAGGGGGTCTGACCCAGTACTTC. Amino acids: CAWSVTGGLTQYF.

This clone was picked up a small number of times. The CDR3 loop reads CASSPQDRIQETQYF. CDR3 in DNA: TGTGCCAGCAGCCCCCAGGACAGAATACAAGAGACCCAGTACTTC. The gene calls are TRBV7-8 and TRBJ2-5; possibly TRBD1 for D (6 bases). CDR1 is SGHVS, CDR2 FQNEAQ, per germline. The CDR3 is made up of 15 amino acids. V was cut by 5 bases and J by 2 bases, with 15 bases left in between.

This chain links TRBV19 with TRBJ1-5, with D perhaps TRBD1 (5 bases). This CDR3 has 13 residues. Trimming took off 5 bases at V and 7 bases at J, with 12 bases between the two ends. The germline V gene encodes CDR1 LNHDA and CDR2 SQIVND (reference sequence). CDR3 protein: CASSRQGGQPQHF. CDR3 nucleotide sequence: TGTGCCAGTAGTCGGCAGGGCGGGCAGCCCCAGCATTTT.